The 30 T cell receptor beta chains given below trace back to one sample, sequenced in a study of cytomegalovirus exposure and HLA in healthy donors. With 60 Vbeta and 13 Jbeta primers, the PCR was carried out. Repertoires were generated with immunoSEQ multiplex PCR, while TCRdb's copy carries only in-frame clones and drops some. The sample lists fewer than 120,000 clones, 80% seen once, with about 2.9% in the top ten. Sequencing was carried out using PBMCs. These TCRs come from a woman aged 60-75 years in good health and CMV-seropositive.

The rearrangement links TRBV11-3 to TRBJ1-4, with D possibly being TRBD1 (6 bases). The CDR3 is made up of 17 amino acids. V was shortened by 1 base and J by 0 bases, with 12 bases between the two germline ends. CDR1 SGHNT and CDR2 YENEEA come from the germline V gene. The CDR3 here is CASSLVRDTTTNEKLFF. The CDR3 DNA reads as TGTGCCAGCAGCTTAGTAAGGGACACAACAACTAATGAAAAACTGTTTTTT.

The chain joins TRBV7-3 to TRBJ2-3; TRBD2 agrees at 7 bases. Germline V gene sequence: CDR1 SGHTA, CDR2 FQGTGA. The CDR3 spans 15 residues. Trimming took 2 bases from V and 2 from J; bases not matched to a gene: 4. The CDR3 DNA sequence: TGTGCCAGCAGCTTAGGAGCGGGAAACACAGATACGCAGTATTTT. This codes for CASSLGAGNTDTQYF.

The chain is built from TRBV6-5 and TRBJ1-5; D is unclear. Trimming shortened V by 2 bases and J by 2 bases, and 10 bases separated the two germline ends. The CDR3 sequence is 15 residues long. Germline CDR1 and CDR2: MNHEY and SVGAGI. CDR3 bases: TGTGCCAGCAGTTACACCGGGATTGGCAATCAGCCCCAGCATTTT. Translated: CASSYTGIGNQPQHF.

A few counts support this clone. The chain links TRBV6-6 to TRBJ1-1; D not resolved. CDR1 MNHNY and CDR2 SVGAGI come from the germline V gene (reference sequence). This CDR3 contains 15 residues. The germline V and J ends were trimmed by 2 bases and 2 bases, with 12 bases remaining between them. The chain's CDR3 is CASSYQARPNTEAFF. Here the CDR3 DNA reads TGTGCCAGCAGTTACCAGGCCAGACCAAACACTGAAGCTTTCTTT.

In DNA form, the CDR3 reads TGTGCCAGCAGTGAGCCGGGACAGGGGAGTGGGAAGCAGTACTTC. Protein sequence: CASSEPGQGSGKQYF. The chain uses TRBV6-1 and TRBJ2-7; 10 positions match TRBD1. Germline values: CDR1 MNHNS, CDR2 SASEGT. CDR3 length: 15 amino acids. V was clipped by 3 bases and J by 8 bases; unmatched bases: 10.

The CDR3 DNA sequence: TGTGCCAGCAGCGTACTACCCCAGGGTAGCACAGATACGCAGTATTTT. Its protein product is CASSVLPQGSTDTQYF. J is TRBJ2-3 and V is TRBV9; D is possibly TRBD1 (5 bases). The germline V and J ends were trimmed by 1 base and 0 bases, with 12 bases remaining between them. The CDR3 consists of 16 residues. Germline CDR1 is SGDLS and CDR2 is YYNGEE.

The chain is built from TRBV27 and TRBJ1-1; TRBD1 is a possible D gene (6 bases). With 6 bases removed from V and 1 base from J, the gap between germline ends came to 9 bases. Per the germline V gene, CDR1 is MNHEY and CDR2 is SMNVEV (reference sequence). CDR3 length equals 13 residues. As DNA, the CDR3 is TGTGCCAGCAGCCGACAGGAGAACACTGAAGCTTTCTTT. Protein product: CASSRQENTEAFF.

This sequence joins TRBV28 and TRBJ1-5; 9 bases line up with TRBD1. Germline lookup yields CDR1 MDHEN and CDR2 SYDVKM. This CDR3 is built from 15 residues. With 4 bases clipped from V and 5 bases from J, the junction kept 6 bases outside the gene matches. CDR3 residues: CASSSPGQGHQPQHF. The CDR3 DNA reads TGTGCCAGCAGTTCTCCGGGACAGGGACATCAGCCCCAGCATTTT.

The rearrangement links TRBV28 to TRBJ2-7, with 9 bases that match TRBD2. Germline assignment: CDR1 MDHEN and CDR2 SYDVKM. This CDR3 is 15 amino acids long. The V and J ends lost 2 bases and 4 bases, in that order; junction bases with no gene match: 6. For the CDR3, the DNA is TGTGCCAGCAGTTTAGAGGTAGCGGGGGAGTACGAGCAGTACTTC. Amino acid sequence: CASSLEVAGEYEQYF.

This clone showed up just a few times. This chain uses TRBV2 with TRBJ1-4; D not certain. CDR3 length: 14 residues. V was shortened by 8 bases and J by 5 bases, with 15 bases between the two germline ends. Germline assignment: CDR1 SNHLY and CDR2 FYNNEI. The CDR3 reads CASGYLPGNEKLFF. The CDR3 nucleotides are TGTGCCAGCGGATACCTCCCGGGGAATGAAAAACTGTTTTTT.

Worth noting for this clone: At one of its ends the junction is not consistent with the germline gene, which may arise from a read error. The CDR3 loop is CASSLQQGRETQYF. Written as DNA, the CDR3 is TGTGCTAGCAGCTTACAACAGGGGAGGGAGACCCAGTACTTC. The chain couples TRBV7-7 to TRBJ2-5; D may be TRBD1 (7 bases). Looked up from germline, CDR1 is SSHAT and CDR2 is FNYEAQ (reference sequence). The CDR3 is 14 residues long.

The DNA of the CDR3 is TGTGCCAGCAGTTACGGGGGACGGGGTGAGACCCAGTACTTC. The encoded protein is CASSYGGRGETQYF. The chain recombines TRBV27 with TRBJ2-5; D might be TRBD2 (6 bases). V lost 4 bases and J lost 5, with 14 bases in between. Looked up from germline, CDR1 is MNHEY and CDR2 is SMNVEV (reference sequence). The CDR3 is made up of 14 amino acids.

The chain is built from TRBV2 and TRBJ2-1; 7 bases agree with TRBD2. V lost 0 bases and J lost 2; bases outside the gene matches: 4. CDR1 and CDR2 (germline): SNHLY, FYNNEI. The CDR3 extends over 16 amino acids. CDR3 loop: CASSEAAGTTYNEQFF. The CDR3 region has the DNA TGTGCCAGCAGTGAAGCAGCGGGAACAACCTACAATGAGCAGTTCTTC.

The gene calls are TRBV5-1 and TRBJ2-7, with 7 bases aligning to TRBD1. Losses at the gene ends were 6 bases for V and 0 bases for J; bases not matched to a gene: 6. Germline-derived CDR1 and CDR2 are SGHRS and YFSETQ. The CDR3 runs to 14 residues. The CDR3, as DNA: TGCGCCAGCACCCGGGACAGTACCTCCTACGAGCAGTACTTC. Protein: CASTRDSTSYEQYF.

This chain uses TRBV28 with TRBJ1-4, with a tentative D call TRBD1 (6 bases). Germline CDR1 reads MDHEN; CDR2 reads SYDVKM. Trimming pared 4 bases from V and 6 bases from J, leaving 15 bases between. The CDR3 extends over 15 amino acids. CDR3 sequence (DNA): TGTGCCAGCAGTTCGCCGGGGGGCGGATATGAAAAACTGTTTTTT. Its protein product is CASSSPGGGYEKLFF.

This clone occurred once. The CDR3 loop reads CASSFGGNIQYF. In DNA form, the CDR3 reads TGTGCCAGCAGTTTCGGGGGAAACATTCAGTACTTC. This chain connects TRBV27 to TRBJ2-4, with a tentative D call TRBD2 (6 bases). CDR1 and CDR2 from the germline V gene are MNHEY and SMNVEV (reference sequence). The CDR3 is made up of 12 amino acids. The V gene lost 3 bases and the J gene lost 6 bases, with 6 bases spanning the gap.

CDR3: CASSQETRDTQYF. DNA for the CDR3: TGCGCCAGCAGCCAAGAGACTAGGGATACGCAGTATTTT. The chain uses TRBV4-1 and TRBJ2-3, with D possibly being TRBD2 (6 bases). CDR1 MGHRA and CDR2 YSYEKL come from the germline V gene. Deletions cut 0 bases from V and 6 bases from J, with 7 bases between. The CDR3 extends over 13 amino acids.

This sequence joins TRBV19 and TRBJ2-5, with 7 bases lining up with TRBD2. Germline V CDR1 and CDR2: LNHDA, SQIVND (reference sequence). CDR3 length: 15 residues. The V segment lost 3 bases and the J segment 1 base; nucleotides outside the gene matches: 5. The CDR3 here is CASSMWASGQETQYF. The CDR3 region has the DNA TGTGCCAGTAGTATGTGGGCTAGCGGCCAAGAGACCCAGTACTTC.

This clone was seen a handful of times. The rearrangement links TRBV6-5 to TRBJ2-1, with D unresolved. Trimming shortened V by 0 bases and J by 0 bases, and 9 bases separated the two germline ends. Germline V gives CDR1 MNHEY, CDR2 SVGAGI. This CDR3 is 16 amino acids long. CDR3 sequence reads: CASSYSDISSYNEQFF. CDR3 nucleotide sequence: TGTGCCAGCAGTTACTCAGATATCAGCTCCTACAATGAGCAGTTCTTC.

This clone turned up a few times. The chain joins TRBV13 to TRBJ2-3, with 11 positions matching TRBD2. The CDR3 is 17 residues long. The V gene's germline CDR1 is PRHDT and CDR2 FYEKMQ (reference sequence). Trimming cost V 5 bases and J 2 bases; bases outside gene matches: 9. CDR3 DNA: TGTGCCAGCAGCCCTACCCTAGCGGGAGGAATCACAGATACGCAGTATTTT. Amino acid sequence: CASSPTLAGGITDTQYF.

About this clone: Germline is not matched at one junction end, which may reflect a read error. The sample contains more than one DNA sequence encoding this CDR3. The V gene is TRBV7-7, the J gene TRBJ2-5, with 15 bases matching TRBD2. The CDR3 is made up of 16 amino acids. Germline CDR1 and CDR2: SSHAT and FNYEAQ (reference sequence). CDR3 sequence reads: CASSSGLAGGQETQYF. CDR3 nucleotides: TGTGCTAGCAGCAGCGGACTAGCGGGAGGGCAAGAGACCCAGTACTTC. Full variable domain (outside the CDR3, taken from reference TRBV7-7 and TRBJ2-5): GAGVSQSPRYKVTKRGQDVTLRCDPISSHATLYWYQQALGQGPEFLTYFNYEAQPDKSGLPSDRFSAERPEGSISTLTIQRTEQRDSAMYRCASSSGLAGGQETQYFGPGTRLLVL.

J is TRBJ1-1 and V is TRBV6-6; 9 positions agree with TRBD1. V lost 8 bases, J lost 4 bases, and 8 bases stayed unmatched. CDR1 is MNHNY and CDR2 is SVGAGI in the germline V gene (reference sequence). The CDR3 is made up of 14 amino acids. CDR3 DNA sequence: TGTGCCAGCTCAACAGGGGGCTGGGGCACTGAAGCTTTCTTT. Protein sequence: CASSTGGWGTEAFF.

This clone was observed at least ten times. The rearrangement joins TRBV6-6 to TRBJ1-5, with D possibly TRBD1 on 6 matching bases. Trimming shortened V by 3 bases and J by 5 bases, and 14 bases separated the two germline ends. CDR1 is MNHNY and CDR2 is SVGAGI in the germline V gene (reference sequence). The CDR3 consists of 15 residues. The chain's CDR3 is CASSYPGHFHQPQHF. In DNA, the CDR3 is TGTGCCAGCAGTTATCCGGGACACTTTCATCAGCCCCAGCATTTT.

The chain uses TRBV2 and TRBJ1-4; D is perhaps TRBD1 (6 bases). V lost 4 bases to trimming and J lost 4 bases, with 13 bases between them. The germline gives CDR1 SNHLY, CDR2 FYNNEI. CDR3 length: 15 amino acids. DNA of the CDR3: TGTGCCAGCAGTGCTAGGAGGGGGGGTAATGAAAAACTGTTTTTT. Translated: CASSARRGGNEKLFF.

This chain joins TRBV7-9 and TRBJ2-1, with 7 bases lining up with TRBD2. Germline CDR1 is SEHNR and CDR2 is FQNEAQ (reference sequence). The CDR3 loop spans 15 amino acids. With 6 bases clipped from V and 8 bases from J, the junction kept 13 bases outside the gene matches. The CDR3 region is CASRENRARGDEQFF. CDR3 coding DNA: TGTGCCAGCAGAGAAAACCGGGCCCGGGGGGATGAGCAGTTCTTC.

The CDR3 sequence: CASSRTERNQPQHF. The CDR3 DNA is TGCGCCAGTTCTCGGACAGAGCGCAATCAGCCCCAGCATTTT. This rearrangement joins TRBV10-2 to TRBJ1-5, with D tentatively TRBD1 (6 bases). The germline V gene encodes CDR1 WSHSY and CDR2 SAAADI. This CDR3 is built from 14 residues. V lost 9 bases and J lost 2, with 14 bases in between.

The V and J genes are TRBV30 and TRBJ2-5, with 8 positions matching TRBD1. V lost 5 bases and J lost 3; bases outside the gene matches: 8. Germline V gives CDR1 GTSNPN, CDR2 SVGIG (reference sequence). This CDR3 comprises 14 residues. This CDR3 is CAWQTGTGEETQYF. DNA for the CDR3: TGTGCCTGGCAAACCGGGACAGGAGAAGAGACCCAGTACTTC.

This chain uses TRBV9 with TRBJ1-2, with 9 bases fitting TRBD1. This CDR3 contains 14 residues. Germline loops: CDR1 SGDLS, CDR2 YYNGEE. The V gene end was trimmed by 3 bases and the J gene end by 6 bases; junction bases not matched to a gene: 6. The CDR3 reads CASSAQGARNGYTF. In DNA form, the CDR3 reads TGTGCCAGCAGCGCACAGGGGGCGCGGAATGGCTACACCTTC. The full variable domain, in which reference TRBV9 and TRBJ1-2 provide the parts outside the CDR3, is DSGVTQTPKHLITATGQRVTLRCSPRSGDLSVYWYQQSLDQGLQFLIQYYNGEERAKGNILERFSAQQFPDLHSELNLSSLELGDSALYFCASSAQGARNGYTFGSGTRLTVV.

The rearrangement joins TRBV9 to TRBJ2-7; 7 bases agree with TRBD1. Germline-derived CDR1 and CDR2 are SGDLS and YYNGEE. Germline trimming cut 4 bases from V and 5 bases from J; bases unmatched to any gene: 6. The CDR3 loop spans 13 amino acids. CDR3 sequence: CASSMTGRNEQYF. The DNA for the CDR3 is TGTGCCAGCAGCATGACAGGGCGGAACGAGCAGTACTTC.

The chain couples TRBV18 to TRBJ1-5; D gene ambiguous. CDR1 is KGHSH, CDR2 LQKENI, per germline. This CDR3 has 13 amino acids. V lost 3 bases and J lost 6, with 9 bases in between. The CDR3 loop reads CASSPPPPQPQHF. The CDR3 bases are TGTGCCAGCTCACCCCCCCCTCCTCAGCCCCAGCATTTT.